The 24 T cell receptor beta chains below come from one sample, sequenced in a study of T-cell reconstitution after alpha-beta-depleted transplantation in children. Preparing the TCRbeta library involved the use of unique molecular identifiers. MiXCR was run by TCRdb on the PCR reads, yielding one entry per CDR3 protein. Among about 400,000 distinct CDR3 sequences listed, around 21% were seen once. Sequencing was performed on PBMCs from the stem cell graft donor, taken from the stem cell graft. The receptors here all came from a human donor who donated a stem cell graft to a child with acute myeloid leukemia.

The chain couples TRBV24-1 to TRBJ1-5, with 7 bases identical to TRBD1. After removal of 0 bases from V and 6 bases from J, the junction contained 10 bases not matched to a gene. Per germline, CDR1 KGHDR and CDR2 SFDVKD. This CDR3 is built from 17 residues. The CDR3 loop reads CATSDLGQGGTGQPQHF. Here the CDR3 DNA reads TGTGCCACCAGTGATTTGGGGCAGGGGGGGACCGGTCAGCCCCAGCATTTT.

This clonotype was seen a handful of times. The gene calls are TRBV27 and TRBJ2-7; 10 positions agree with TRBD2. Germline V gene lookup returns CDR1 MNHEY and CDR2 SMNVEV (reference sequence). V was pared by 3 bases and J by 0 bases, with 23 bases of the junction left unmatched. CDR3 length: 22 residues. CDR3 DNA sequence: TGTGCCAGCAGTTTTCGGTCGCCCCTAGGACTAGCGGCTCAAACCTTCTCCTACGAGCAGTACTTC. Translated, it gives CASSFRSPLGLAAQTFSYEQYF.

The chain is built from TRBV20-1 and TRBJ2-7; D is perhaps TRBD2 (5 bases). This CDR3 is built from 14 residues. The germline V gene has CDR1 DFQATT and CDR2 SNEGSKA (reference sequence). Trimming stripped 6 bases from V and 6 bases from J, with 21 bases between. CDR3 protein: CSASDWGAQGEQYF. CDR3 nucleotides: TGCAGTGCCTCTGACTGGGGAGCGCAAGGCGAGCAGTACTTC.

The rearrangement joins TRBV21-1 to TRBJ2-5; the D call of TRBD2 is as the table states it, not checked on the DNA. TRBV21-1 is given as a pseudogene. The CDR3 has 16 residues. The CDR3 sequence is CASSKGLAGVQETQYF. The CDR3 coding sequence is TGTGCCAGCAGCAAAGGACTAGCGGGAGTCCAAGAGACCCAGTACTTC.

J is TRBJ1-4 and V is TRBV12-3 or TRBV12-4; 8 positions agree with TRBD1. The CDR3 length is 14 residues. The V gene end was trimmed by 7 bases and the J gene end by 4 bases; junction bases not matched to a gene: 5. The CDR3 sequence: CASNLQGGNEKLFF. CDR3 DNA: TGTGCCAGCAACTTACAGGGGGGTAATGAAAAACTGTTTTTT.

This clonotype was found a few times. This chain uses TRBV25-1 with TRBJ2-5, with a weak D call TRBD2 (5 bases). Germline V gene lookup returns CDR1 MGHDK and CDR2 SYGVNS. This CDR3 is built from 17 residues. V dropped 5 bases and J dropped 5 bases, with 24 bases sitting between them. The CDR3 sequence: CASSPPRSGYKRETQYF. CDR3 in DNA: TGTGCCAGCAGTCCGCCTAGGTCGGGGTACAAAAGGGAGACCCAGTACTTC.

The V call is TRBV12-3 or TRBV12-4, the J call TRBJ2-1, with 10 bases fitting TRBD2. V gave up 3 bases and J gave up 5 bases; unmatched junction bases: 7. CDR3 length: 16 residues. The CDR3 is CASSFALAGVDNEQFF. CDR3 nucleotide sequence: TGTGCCAGCAGTTTTGCGCTAGCGGGAGTTGACAATGAGCAGTTCTTC.

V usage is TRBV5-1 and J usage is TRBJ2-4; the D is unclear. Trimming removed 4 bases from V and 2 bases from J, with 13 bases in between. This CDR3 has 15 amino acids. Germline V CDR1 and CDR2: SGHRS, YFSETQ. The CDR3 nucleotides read TGCGCCAGCAGCGGCACATTTGAAACCAAAAACATTCAGTACTTC. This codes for CASSGTFETKNIQYF.

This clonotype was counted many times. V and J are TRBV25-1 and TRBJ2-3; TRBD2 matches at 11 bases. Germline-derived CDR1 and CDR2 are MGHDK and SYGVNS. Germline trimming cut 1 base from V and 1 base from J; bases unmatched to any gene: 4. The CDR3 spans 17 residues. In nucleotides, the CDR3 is TGTGCCAGCAGTGAATCCCAACTAGCGGGGGGCACAGATACGCAGTATTTT. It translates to CASSESQLAGGTDTQYF.

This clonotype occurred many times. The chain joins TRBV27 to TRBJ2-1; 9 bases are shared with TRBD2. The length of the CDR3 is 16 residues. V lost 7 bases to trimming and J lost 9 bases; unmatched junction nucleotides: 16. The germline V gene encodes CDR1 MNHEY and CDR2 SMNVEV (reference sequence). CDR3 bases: TGTGCCAGCACCTTGAGAGCGAGCGGGAGGAGGGGTGAGCAGTTCTTC. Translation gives CASTLRASGRRGEQFF.

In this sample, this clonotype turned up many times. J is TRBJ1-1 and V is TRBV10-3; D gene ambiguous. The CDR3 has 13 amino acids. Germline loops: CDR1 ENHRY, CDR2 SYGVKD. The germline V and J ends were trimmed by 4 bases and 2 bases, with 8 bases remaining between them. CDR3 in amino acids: CAISGHTNTEAFF. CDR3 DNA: TGTGCCATCAGTGGACACACAAACACTGAAGCTTTCTTT.

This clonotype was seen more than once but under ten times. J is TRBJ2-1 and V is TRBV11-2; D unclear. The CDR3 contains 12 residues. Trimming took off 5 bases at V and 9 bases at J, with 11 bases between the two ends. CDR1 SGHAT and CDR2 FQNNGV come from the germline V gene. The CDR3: CASSRQVIEQFF. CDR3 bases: TGTGCCAGCAGCCGCCAGGTGATTGAGCAGTTCTTC.

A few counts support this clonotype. The DNA of the CDR3 is TGTGCCAGCAGCTTAGAAGCAGTATATACTGAAGCTTTCTTT. This gives the protein CASSLEAVYTEAFF. V gene TRBV7-2 combines with J gene TRBJ1-1; the D is unclear. The CDR3 contains 14 residues. V lost 1 base, J lost 5 bases, and 11 bases lay in between. Germline V gene lookup returns CDR1 SGHTA and CDR2 FQGNSA. Drawing the rest from reference TRBV7-2 and TRBJ1-1, the complete variable domain is GAGVSQSPSNKVTEKGKDVELRCDPISGHTALYWYRQSLGQGLEFLIYFQGNSAPDKSGLPSDRFSAERTGGSVSTLTIQRTQQEDSAVYLCASSLEAVYTEAFFGQGTRLTVV.

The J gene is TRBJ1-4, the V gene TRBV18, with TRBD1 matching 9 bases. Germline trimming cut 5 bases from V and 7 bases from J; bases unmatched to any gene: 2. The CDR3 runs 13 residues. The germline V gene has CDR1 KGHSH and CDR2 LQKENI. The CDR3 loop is CASSSTGGEKLFF. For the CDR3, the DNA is TGTGCCAGCTCATCGACAGGGGGTGAAAAACTGTTTTTT.

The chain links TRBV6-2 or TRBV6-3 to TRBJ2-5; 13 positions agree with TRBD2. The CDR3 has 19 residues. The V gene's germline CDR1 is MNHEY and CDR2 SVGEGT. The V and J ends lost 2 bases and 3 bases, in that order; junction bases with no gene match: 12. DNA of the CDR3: TGTGCCAGCAGTTACCCCCGGACTAGCGGGAGTGGAGAAAAAGAGACCCAGTACTTC. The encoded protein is CASSYPRTSGSGEKETQYF.

The CDR3: CASSPDTTEAFF. The CDR3 nucleotides read TGCGCCAGCAGTCCGGACACCACTGAAGCTTTCTTT. The gene calls are TRBV4-1 and TRBJ1-1; TRBD1 might be the D (5 bases). V was clipped by 6 bases and J by 4 bases, with 9 bases between them. The CDR3 extends over 12 amino acids. CDR1 is MGHRA, CDR2 YSYEKL, per germline.

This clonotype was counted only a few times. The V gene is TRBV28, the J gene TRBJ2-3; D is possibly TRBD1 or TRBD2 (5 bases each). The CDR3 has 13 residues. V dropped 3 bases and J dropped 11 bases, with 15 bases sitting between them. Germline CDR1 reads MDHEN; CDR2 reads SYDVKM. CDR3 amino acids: CASSFLRGMEQYF. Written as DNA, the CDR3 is TGTGCCAGCAGTTTCCTCCGGGGCATGGAGCAGTATTTT.

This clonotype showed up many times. CDR3 coding DNA: TGTGCCAGCAGTGCCCGACAGGGGGATCGGTTCGCTGAAGCTTTCTTT. Translation: CASSARQGDRFAEAFF. This chain joins TRBV25-1 and TRBJ1-1; 9 bases line up with TRBD1. The CDR3 sequence is 16 residues long. In germline, CDR1 is MGHDK, CDR2 SYGVNS. V lost 4 bases to trimming and J lost 6 bases; unmatched junction nucleotides: 12. Drawing the rest from reference TRBV25-1 and TRBJ1-1, the complete variable domain is EADIYQTPRYLVIGTGKKITLECSQTMGHDKMYWYQQDPGMELHLIHYSYGVNSTEKGDLSSESTVSRIRTEHFPLTLESARPSHTSQYLCASSARQGDRFAEAFFGQGTRLTVV.

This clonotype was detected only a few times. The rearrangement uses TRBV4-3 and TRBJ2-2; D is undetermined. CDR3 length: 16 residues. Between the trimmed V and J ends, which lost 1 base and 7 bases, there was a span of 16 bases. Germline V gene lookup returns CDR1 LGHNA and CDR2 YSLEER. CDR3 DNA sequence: TGCGCCAGCAGCCAAGGAGGAGCAGCAGTCTTCGGGGAGCTGTTTTTT. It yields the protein CASSQGGAAVFGELFF.

The CDR3 region is CSARGERTNNEQFF. The DNA of the CDR3 is TGCAGTGCTAGGGGGGAGCGGACCAACAATGAGCAGTTCTTC. The genes are TRBV20-1 and TRBJ2-1; the D gene could be TRBD1 or TRBD2 (5 bases each). CDR1 and CDR2 from the germline V gene are DFQATT and SNEGSKA (reference sequence). The ends were cut back, 3 bases at V and 5 bases at J, with 14 bases in the middle. The CDR3 extends over 14 amino acids.

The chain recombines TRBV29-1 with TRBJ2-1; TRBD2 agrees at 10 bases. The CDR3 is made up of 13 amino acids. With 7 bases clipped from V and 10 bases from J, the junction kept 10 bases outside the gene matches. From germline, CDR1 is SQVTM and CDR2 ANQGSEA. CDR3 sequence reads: CSASSGGPREQFF. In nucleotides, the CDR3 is TGCAGCGCCTCTAGCGGGGGCCCCCGGGAGCAGTTCTTC.

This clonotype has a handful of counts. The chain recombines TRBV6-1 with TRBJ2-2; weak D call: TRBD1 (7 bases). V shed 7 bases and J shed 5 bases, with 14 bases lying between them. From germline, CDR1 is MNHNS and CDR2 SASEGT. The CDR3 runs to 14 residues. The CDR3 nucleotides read TGTGCCAGCAACCAGGGGGGCGGGACCGGGGAGCTGTTTTTT. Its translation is CASNQGGGTGELFF.

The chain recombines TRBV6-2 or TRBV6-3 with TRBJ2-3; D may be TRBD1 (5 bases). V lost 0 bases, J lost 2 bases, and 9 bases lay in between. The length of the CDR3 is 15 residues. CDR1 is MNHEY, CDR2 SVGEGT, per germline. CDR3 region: CASSYSGRPTDTQYF. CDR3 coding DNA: TGTGCCAGCAGTTACTCGGGGCGGCCCACAGATACGCAGTATTTT.

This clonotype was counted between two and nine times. Here the CDR3 reads CATSRDPWGEQFF. As DNA, the CDR3 is TGTGCCACCAGCAGAGATCCGTGGGGTGAGCAGTTCTTC. The V gene is TRBV15, the J gene TRBJ2-1; D is uncertain. The CDR3 contains 13 residues. CDR1 and CDR2 from the germline V gene are LNHNV and YYDKDF (reference sequence). Trimming pared 0 bases from V and 9 bases from J, leaving 9 bases between.